This T cell receptor (beta chain) was identified during a study of cytomegalovirus exposure and HLA in healthy donors. Findings and limits, study-wide: An analysis was carried out later, and it reportedly showed fewer N-insertions in an Asian-associated ancestry cluster than the approximately 610-donor mean. The study had only CMV serostatus as immune exposure information. Analysis was performed later, and it showed HLA-associated TCR beta chains to be more clonally expanded than equally common others.

The PCR made use of 60 Vbeta and 13 Jbeta primers. TCRdb's table, derived via immunoSEQ multiplex PCR, lists solely in-frame clones and lacks some. The sample consists of some 120,000 clones, 75% to 85% of them appearing once. The sample holds a few counts of this clone. The antigen remains unidentified. The CDR3 loop spans 15 amino acids. Germline V CDR1 and CDR2: MDHEN, SYDVKM. Trimming took 4 bases from V and 1 from J; bases not matched to a gene: 4. The V and J genes are TRBV28 and TRBJ2-3; 8 nucleotides agree with TRBD2. The receptor was derived from a young man in good health and CMV-seronegative. Sequencing was done on a sample of PBMCs. The CDR3 DNA reads as TGTGCCAGCAGTTCCAGCGGGAGTGGCACAGATACGCAGTATTTT. It encodes CASSSSGSGTDTQYF.